Detailed here is one T cell receptor (beta chain). This table comes from immunoSEQ multiplex PCR, and its TCRdb copy is limited to in-frame clones, with some not included. The profile shows about 130,000 clones, around 89% of them singletons. The sample is drawn from a study of blood T cell repertoires in COVID-19. Study as a whole: Acute-phase and convalescent COVID-19 samples originated in the United States, Italy and Spain. In each case, the material was cDNA or gDNA derived from T cells, B-cell-depleted T cells, or PBMCs.

V lost 0 bases and J 5 bases, leaving 16 bases between the germline ends. This CDR3 comprises 16 residues. From germline, CDR1 is ENHRY and CDR2 SYGVKD. Sequences were obtained from peripheral blood. The chain carries TRBV10-3 and TRBJ1-1; D is unclear. The receptor's source is a man in his fifties or sixties with COVID-19, enrolled during active disease. The CDR3 sequence: CAISESTGALGTEAFF. DNA of the CDR3: TGTGCCATCAGTGAGTCGACGGGAGCCTTGGGTACTGAAGCTTTCTTT.